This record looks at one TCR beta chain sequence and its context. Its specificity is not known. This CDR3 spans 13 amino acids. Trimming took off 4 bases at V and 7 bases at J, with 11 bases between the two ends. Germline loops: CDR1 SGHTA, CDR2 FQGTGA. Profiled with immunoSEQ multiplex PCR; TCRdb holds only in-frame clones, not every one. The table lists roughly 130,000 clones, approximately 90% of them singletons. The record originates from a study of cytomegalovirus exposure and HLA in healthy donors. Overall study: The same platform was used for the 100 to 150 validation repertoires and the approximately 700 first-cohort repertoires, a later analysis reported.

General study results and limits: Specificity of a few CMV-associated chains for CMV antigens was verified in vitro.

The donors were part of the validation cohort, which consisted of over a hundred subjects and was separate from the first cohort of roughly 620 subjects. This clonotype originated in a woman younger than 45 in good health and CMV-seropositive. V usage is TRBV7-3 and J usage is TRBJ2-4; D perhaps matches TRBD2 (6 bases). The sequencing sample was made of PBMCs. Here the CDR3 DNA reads TGTGCCAGCAGCTCGGACGCGGGGAACATTCAGTACTTC. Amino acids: CASSSDAGNIQYF.